This paragraph reports one TCR beta chain. The data belong to a study of cytomegalovirus exposure and HLA in healthy donors. CDR3 length equals 14 residues. In germline, CDR1 is SGHNT, CDR2 YYREEE (reference sequence). V lost 4 bases to trimming and J lost 7 bases; unmatched junction nucleotides: 7. This PCR relied on a set of 60 Vbeta primers and 13 Jbeta primers. TCRdb's copy holds only in-frame clones and misses some; the assay was immunoSEQ multiplex PCR. The sample shows 100,000 to 150,000 clones, 75% to 85% of them seen only once. This TCR was recovered from a man in his forties in good health and CMV-seronegative. The rearrangement joins TRBV5-4 to TRBJ2-3; TRBD1 matches 9 bases. Sequenced input: PBMCs. The chain's CDR3 is CASSPQGAQNTQYF. CDR3 nucleotides: TGTGCCAGCAGCCCACAGGGGGCGCAAAATACGCAGTATTTT. Full variable domain (rest looked up from reference TRBV5-4 and TRBJ2-3): ETGVTQSPTHLIKTRGQQVTLRCSSQSGHNTVSWYQQALGQGPQFIFQYYREEENGRGNFPPRFSGLQFPNYSSELNVNALELDDSALYLCASSPQGAQNTQYFGPGTRLTVL.